This note documents a single T cell receptor beta chain sequence. Its antigen is as yet unknown. The sample comes from a study of T cell responses to AZD1222 COVID-19 vaccine. The germline V gene encodes CDR1 MRHNA and CDR2 SNTAGT. V shed 6 bases and J 8 bases; nucleotides not matched to a gene: 5. This CDR3 has 13 residues. Clones were sequenced by immunoSEQ multiplex PCR, and TCRdb holds only the in-frame ones, with some missing. The data contain 130,000 to 150,000 clones, 90% to 95% of them singletons. Study-wide findings and caveats: Only 5 or 6 people who got AZD1222 tested seropositive at baseline. The donor group comprised mostly white British people and more females; the analysis possibly underestimated clonal diversity.

Sequenced here: peripheral blood, sampled on day 0 of AZD1222 vaccination. The chain couples TRBV6-4 to TRBJ1-2; 11 bases agree with TRBD1. The TCR comes from an adult in good health. CDR3 amino acids: CASRGQGADGYTF. CDR3 in DNA: TGTGCCAGCAGAGGACAGGGGGCTGACGGCTACACCTTC.